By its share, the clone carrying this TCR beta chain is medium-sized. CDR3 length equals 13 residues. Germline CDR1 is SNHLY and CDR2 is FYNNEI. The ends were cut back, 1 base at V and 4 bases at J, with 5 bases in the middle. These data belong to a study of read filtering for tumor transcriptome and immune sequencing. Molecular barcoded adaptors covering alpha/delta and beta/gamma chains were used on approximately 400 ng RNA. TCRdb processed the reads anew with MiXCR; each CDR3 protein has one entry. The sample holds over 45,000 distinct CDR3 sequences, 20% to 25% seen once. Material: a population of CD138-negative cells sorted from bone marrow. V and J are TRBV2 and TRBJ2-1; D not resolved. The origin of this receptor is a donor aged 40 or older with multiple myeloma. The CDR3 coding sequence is TGTGCCAGCAGTGAAGGCACTTACAATGAGCAGTTCTTC. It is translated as CASSEGTYNEQFF.